This TCR beta chain was found in a study of cytomegalovirus exposure and HLA in healthy donors. The CDR3 covers 11 residues. Germline lookup yields CDR1 MDHEN and CDR2 SYDVKM. Trimming shortened V by 8 bases and J by 5 bases, and 9 bases separated the two germline ends. Primers included in the PCR were 60 Vbeta and 13 Jbeta primers. Libraries were prepared by immunoSEQ multiplex PCR; TCRdb keeps only in-frame clonotypes and omits some of them. The sample comprises under 150,000 clones, approximately 80% of which are singletons, and around 1.3% rests with the top ten. The source material was PBMCs. The TCR sequence derives from a girl under 10 years old in good health and CMV-seronegative. The chain joins TRBV28 to TRBJ1-1, with a tentative D call TRBD1 (6 bases). CDR3 protein: CASAGVTEAFF. The CDR3 DNA reads TGTGCCAGCGCAGGGGTGACTGAAGCTTTCTTT.